This TCR beta chain was obtained from a study of blood T cell repertoires in COVID-19. Overall study: Sources were T cells, B-cell-depleted T cells, or PBMCs; the material itself was cDNA or gDNA.

Individuals drawn from approximately 22 US areas were roughly 18 to 100 years old. In assigning cohorts, the study relied on participant-reported clinical history. How the authors handled the data: Reference gene primer amplification yielded estimated nucleated cell counts. The data were produced by immunoSEQ multiplex PCR, yet TCRdb's version contains in-frame clones alone and is incomplete. The V and J calls and clone size were taken over from that table, and D and trimming were inferred from the DNA. The sample includes approximately 290,000 clones, roughly 89% of them seen just once. This CDR3 contains 14 residues. Germline CDR1 is KGHSH and CDR2 is LQKENI. Trimming cost V 6 bases and J 7 bases; bases outside gene matches: 11.

Sequenced: PBMCs or T cells enriched from blood (not recorded which). The sequence derives from a young woman with acute COVID-19. V and J are TRBV18 and TRBJ1-2, with TRBD1 matching 7 bases. The CDR3 DNA follows: TGTGCCAGCTCCCCAGATCGACAGGGTGGTGGCTACACCTTC. Residues: CASSPDRQGGGYTF.